The T cell receptor (beta chain) described here comes from a study of identical twins. Notes on the study in general: For out-of-frame beta sequences, excess twin sharing was weaker.

This clonotype was seen many times. The antigen remains unidentified. V lost 3 bases to trimming and J lost 2 bases, with 8 bases between them. The CDR3 spans 14 residues. One entry per CDR3 protein, called by TCRdb with MiXCR from the 5' RACE reads. This table has 500,000 or so distinct CDR3 sequences, roughly 21% appearing once. This sample also belongs to another study, concerning T cells expressing NK-cell markers. This second report adds: Similarly, these clonotypes led the CD3+CD56-NKG2C+ fraction as well in several donors.

The sequence came from a woman in her late teens or twenties in good health. This rearrangement joins TRBV12-3 or TRBV12-4 to TRBJ2-1; D ambiguous. The sequenced material came from CD4+ T cells sorted from blood. The CDR3 region has the DNA TGTGCCAGCAGTTTGCGAATTACCTACAATGAGCAGTTCTTC. Translation: CASSLRITYNEQFF.